This record concerns one T cell receptor beta chain sequence. Its matching antigen is unknown. This specimen comes from a study of beta chain features in type 1 diabetes. The sequenced template was cDNA made from the entire isolated RNA. TCRdb's table, derived via immunoSEQ multiplex PCR, lists solely in-frame clones and lacks some. The sample lists about 450,000 clones; 9.5% to 12% were seen once. Study findings and constraints: Amplification by PCR could prefer shorter templates, with the same effect in patients and controls.

Purity exceeding 98% was reached by all sorted populations. The origin of this receptor is a woman aged 18-29 years in good health. The sequenced material came from naive CD4+ T cells from blood.

The CDR3 loop is CSVTRPNTEAFF. CDR3 DNA sequence: TGCAGCGTTACCAGACCGAACACTGAAGCTTTCTTT. The chain has TRBV29-1 and TRBJ1-1; D not resolved. Germline values: CDR1 SQVTM, CDR2 ANQGSEA. Between the trimmed V and J ends, which lost 5 bases and 1 base, there was a span of 8 bases. The CDR3 extends over 12 amino acids.